What follows are 30 T cell receptor beta chains derived from one specimen sequenced in a study of T cells in Graves' hyperthyroidism and ophthalmopathy. RNA transcripts were the template for amplifying TCR beta CDR3 regions. Initially, a first-round RT-PCR of the TCR CDR3 employed the HTBI primer set. TCRdb reprocessed the multiplex PCR reads with MiXCR, giving one entry per CDR3 protein. The sample gives roughly 510,000 distinct CDR3 sequences, approximately 48% of which show up once; about 40% is in the top ten. The sequenced sample consisted of peripheral blood or thyroid tissue (not recorded which). These receptors all stem from an adult woman with Graves' disease, either hyperthyroidism or ophthalmopathy (not recorded which).

The chain is built from TRBV10-3 and TRBJ2-5; 9 positions match TRBD2. The CDR3 has 13 residues. Germline V gives CDR1 ENHRY, CDR2 SYGVKD. V shed 10 bases and J 5 bases; nucleotides not matched to a gene: 8. The CDR3: CASISGSRETQYF. DNA for the CDR3: TGTGCCAGCATTAGCGGGAGTAGGGAGACCCAGTACTTC.

The chain is built from TRBV29-1 and TRBJ2-7; D is unclear. The V gene's germline CDR1 is SQVTM and CDR2 ANQGSEA. This CDR3 has 10 amino acids. The V gene lost 6 bases and the J gene lost 6 bases, with 9 bases spanning the gap. CDR3 loop: CSVTTLEQYF. DNA for the CDR3: TGCAGCGTCACCACTCTCGAGCAGTACTTC.

This rearrangement joins TRBV29-1 to TRBJ1-5, with no clear D. V lost 6 bases to trimming and J lost 3 bases, with 12 bases between them. The length of the CDR3 is 13 residues. The germline V gene has CDR1 SQVTM and CDR2 ANQGSEA. Here the CDR3 DNA reads TGCAGCGTGCAGGCCGGGTTCAATCAGCCCCAGCATTTT. Its translation: CSVQAGFNQPQHF. The complete variable domain, with remaining parts taken from reference TRBV29-1 and TRBJ1-5, reads SAVISQKPSRDICQRGTSLTIQCQVDSQVTMMFWYRQQPGQSLTLIATANQGSEATYESGFVIDKFPISRPNLTFSTLTVSNMSPEDSSIYLCSVQAGFNQPQHFGDGTRLSIL.

This clonotype was detected once. The chain combines TRBV29-1 with TRBJ2-5; D is possibly TRBD1 (5 bases). V was cut by 6 bases and J by 5 bases, with 16 bases left in between. CDR1 is SQVTM and CDR2 is ANQGSEA in the germline V gene. The CDR3 runs 13 residues. CDR3 coding DNA: TGCAGCGTCCCGACAGTCGCCGGGGAGACCCAGTACTTC. It specifies CSVPTVAGETQYF.

Worth noting for this clonotype: One end of the junction varies from germline; a read error may be responsible. The chain couples TRBV7-9 to TRBJ2-5; D gene unclear. The CDR3 has 15 residues. The germline CDR1 and CDR2 sequences are SEHNR and FQNEAQ (reference sequence). CDR3 sequence reads: CASSLGVLIQETQCF. The CDR3 DNA reads TGTGCCAGCAGCTTAGGAGTACTTATCCAAGAGACCCAGTGCTTC.

This chain connects TRBV2 to TRBJ1-1, with 8 bases matching TRBD1. The CDR3 extends over 14 amino acids. Germline CDR1 is SNHLY and CDR2 is FYNNEI. Trimming cost V 6 bases and J 6 bases; bases outside gene matches: 9. In DNA, the CDR3 is TGTGCCAGCAGCGTGAGGACAGGGAGAGCTGAAGCTTTCTTT. As protein: CASSVRTGRAEAFF. Based on the CDR3 plus reference TRBV2 and TRBJ1-1, the full variable domain is EPEVTQTPSHQVTQMGQEVILRCVPISNHLYFYWYRQILGQKVEFLVSFYNNEISEKSEIFDDQFSVERPDGSNFTLKIRSTKLEDSAMYFCASSVRTGRAEAFFGQGTRLTVV.

This chain uses TRBV20-1 with TRBJ2-5, with TRBD2 identical over 11 bases. The J segment lost 4 bases and the V segment lost 7 bases, leaving 11 bases of the junction unmatched. The CDR3 is 15 residues long. The germline CDR1 and CDR2 sequences are DFQATT and SNEGSKA (reference sequence). This chain's CDR3 is CSGATTSGAAETQYF. The CDR3 bases are TGCAGTGGCGCGACGACTAGCGGGGCAGCAGAGACCCAGTACTTC.

In its sample, this clonotype was seen many times. This chain joins TRBV29-1 and TRBJ1-1; no firm D call. This CDR3 has 12 residues. From germline, CDR1 is SQVTM and CDR2 ANQGSEA. Trimming left V 7 bases short and J 1 base short, with 10 bases between. CDR3 residues: CSAPGKNTEAFF. In DNA, the CDR3 is TGCAGCGCCCCGGGGAAGAACACTGAAGCTTTCTTT. Together with reference TRBV29-1 and TRBJ1-1, the CDR3 gives the full variable domain: SAVISQKPSRDICQRGTSLTIQCQVDSQVTMMFWYRQQPGQSLTLIATANQGSEATYESGFVIDKFPISRPNLTFSTLTVSNMSPEDSSIYLCSAPGKNTEAFFGQGTRLTVV.

This clonotype was seen repeatedly, ten times or more. The genes are TRBV5-8 and TRBJ1-1; no clear D. From germline, CDR1 is SGHTS and CDR2 YDEGEE. Trimming left V 3 bases short and J 6 bases short, with 18 bases between. The CDR3 runs to 15 residues. DNA for the CDR3: TGTGCCAGCAGCTCGACATCGACTCGGTCCGCTGAAGCTTTCTTT. The encoded protein is CASSSTSTRSAEAFF.

This clonotype was observed many times. V is TRBV6-1 and J is TRBJ2-5; 8 positions agree with TRBD1. J lost 1 base, V lost 6 bases, and 4 bases had no gene match. Germline CDR1 MNHNS, CDR2 SASEGT. The CDR3 loop spans 14 amino acids. The CDR3 reads CASSAGQAQETQYF. The CDR3 DNA sequence: TGTGCCAGCAGCGCGGGACAGGCCCAAGAGACCCAGTACTTC.

V and J are TRBV7-9 and TRBJ2-5, with TRBD2 matching 7 bases. The junction had 12 bases not matched to a gene; V was cut back by 2 bases and J by 9 bases. The CDR3 has 15 residues. Germline V CDR1 and CDR2: SEHNR, FQNEAQ (reference sequence). The CDR3 DNA is TGTGCCAGCAGCTTACTCGGGGGGAGCAATCAGCCCCAGTACTTC. This codes for CASSLLGGSNQPQYF.

This clonotype was seen once. V and J are TRBV7-8 and TRBJ2-5; no firm D call. From germline, CDR1 is SGHVS and CDR2 FQNEAQ. Trimming cost V 5 bases and J 5 bases, with 15 bases left between them. This CDR3 spans 14 amino acids. This chain's CDR3 is CASSKDRAGETQYF. CDR3 DNA sequence: TGTGCCAGCAGCAAGGATCGGGCCGGGGAGACCCAGTACTTC.

J is TRBJ1-1 and V is TRBV29-1, with 12 nucleotides matching TRBD1. J was trimmed by 4 bases and V by 4 bases; bases with no gene match: 1. Germline lookup yields CDR1 SQVTM and CDR2 ANQGSEA. This CDR3 spans 13 amino acids. The DNA for the CDR3 is TGCAGCGTTGTGGGACAGGGGGCCACTGAAGCTTTCTTT. This encodes CSVVGQGATEAFF.

This chain connects TRBV7-2 to TRBJ2-7, with 8 bases lining up with TRBD1. The CDR3 covers 15 residues. The germline V gene has CDR1 SGHTA and CDR2 FQGNSA. J gave up 3 bases and V 5 bases, and 9 bases lay outside the gene matches. The CDR3 nucleotides read TGTGCCAGCAGCGCTACGACAGGGGACCACTACGAGCAGTACTTC. It translates to CASSATTGDHYEQYF.

With regard to this clonotype: The junction departs from germline at one end; a sequencing error may be responsible. The chain links TRBV5-1 to TRBJ2-2, with a tentative D call TRBD2 (6 bases). Germline V gene data show CDR1 as SGHRS and CDR2 as YFSETQ. The CDR3 extends over 16 amino acids. CDR3 nucleotides: TGCGCCAGCAGCGTAAGGAGCGGGTCGAACACCGGGGAGCTGTCTTGG. Encoded protein: CASSVRSGSNTGELSW.

V usage is TRBV7-3 and J usage is TRBJ2-5; no definite D call. V gave up 6 bases and J gave up 9 bases, with 8 bases separating them. Germline values: CDR1 SGHTA, CDR2 FQGTGA. This CDR3 is built from 10 residues. The CDR3 DNA is TGTGCCAGCAGTGAGTGGGCCCAGTACTTC. It is translated as CASSEWAQYF.

The chain joins TRBV7-9 to TRBJ2-5; 7 nucleotides agree with TRBD2. The CDR3 contains 13 residues. Trimming cost V 6 bases and J 5 bases; bases outside gene matches: 6. CDR1 and CDR2 (germline): SEHNR, FQNEAQ (reference sequence). Here the CDR3 reads CASRVRGSETQYF. The CDR3 DNA reads as TGTGCCAGCAGGGTACGCGGGAGCGAGACCCAGTACTTC.

This chain links TRBV20-1 with TRBJ2-7, with D uncertain. V was trimmed by 1 base and J by 4 bases, leaving 20 bases between them. This CDR3 contains 16 residues. Germline V lookup: CDR1 DFQATT, CDR2 SNEGSKA (reference sequence). This CDR3 is CSARGAPHRPLYEQYF. The CDR3 DNA follows: TGCAGTGCTAGAGGGGCCCCACACCGTCCTCTTTACGAGCAGTACTTC.

This clonotype was seen just once. CDR3 sequence: CASSFRGAGNTIYF. Written as DNA, the CDR3 is TGTGCCAGCAGTTTTAGGGGGGCTGGAAACACCATATATTTT. The chain carries TRBV12-3 or TRBV12-4 and TRBJ1-3; a weak D match, TRBD1 (6 bases). The CDR3 is 14 amino acids. Trimming removed 3 bases at V and 2 bases at J, with 8 bases between.

The chain employs TRBV11-2 and TRBJ1-2; unclear D gene. Germline V gene sequence: CDR1 SGHAT, CDR2 FQNNGV. This CDR3 has 12 residues. The V gene lost 1 base and the J gene lost 4 bases, with 4 bases spanning the gap. This CDR3 reads CASSLVSYGYTF. Written as DNA, the CDR3 is TGTGCCAGCAGCTTAGTTTCCTATGGCTACACCTTC. The full variable domain, completed using reference TRBV11-2 and TRBJ1-2, is EAGVAQSPRYKIIEKRQSVAFWCNPISGHATLYWYQQILGQGPKLLIQFQNNGVVDDSQLPKDRFSAERLKGVDSTLKIQPAKLEDSAVYLCASSLVSYGYTFGSGTRLTVV.

A word on this clonotype: This may stem from a read error, because a much larger clone lies one nucleotide away. V gene TRBV2 combines with J gene TRBJ2-7; 8 nucleotides match TRBD1. Germline V CDR1 and CDR2: SNHLY, FYNNEI. The CDR3 is 11 amino acids. V lost 8 bases and J lost 6; bases outside the gene matches: 3. The CDR3 sequence is CASGTGIEQYF. The CDR3 nucleotides read TGTGCCAGCGGGACAGGTATCGAGCAGTACTTC.

The V gene is TRBV7-3, the J gene TRBJ2-7; the D is unclear. The V and J ends lost 5 bases and 0 bases respectively, with 11 bases between them. This CDR3 comprises 14 residues. Per germline, CDR1 SGHTA and CDR2 FQGTGA. CDR3 DNA: TGTGCCAGCAGCCCCGACTGGCACTCCTACGAGCAGTACTTC. Translation: CASSPDWHSYEQYF.

About this clonotype itself: A much larger clone lies a single base off, so this may be a read error. The rearrangement links TRBV20-1 to TRBJ2-7; the D is unclear. Germline loops: CDR1 DFQATT, CDR2 SNEGSKA (reference sequence). The length of the CDR3 is 12 residues. The DNA for the CDR3 is TGCAGTGCTAGAGTCTCTACCTACGAGCGGTACTTC. This sequence encodes CSARVSTYERYF.

The chain uses TRBV7-8 and TRBJ2-7; TRBD2 matches at 10 bases. Germline CDR1 and CDR2: SGHVS and FQNEAQ. The junction had 10 bases not matched to a gene; V was cut back by 5 bases and J by 6 bases. The CDR3 spans 15 residues. DNA for the CDR3: TGTGCCAGCAGCGACCTAGCGGGAGATCAGGGCGAGCAGTACTTC. Residues: CASSDLAGDQGEQYF. Drawing the rest from reference TRBV7-8 and TRBJ2-7, the complete variable domain is GAGVSQSPRYKVAKRGQDVALRCDPISGHVSLFWYQQALGQGPEFLTYFQNEAQLDKSGLPSDRFFAERPEGSVSTLKIQRTQQEDSAVYLCASSDLAGDQGEQYFGPGTRLTVT.

This clonotype was detected many times. This rearrangement joins TRBV6-5 to TRBJ2-7; 10 positions match TRBD2. The CDR3 length is 15 residues. Trimming at V came to 4 bases and at J to 2 bases, leaving 5 bases not matched to a gene. Germline assignment: CDR1 MNHEY and CDR2 SVGAGI. The CDR3 is CASSSGLAIAYEQYF. The CDR3 DNA sequence: TGTGCCAGCAGTTCGGGACTAGCGATTGCCTACGAGCAGTACTTC.

The table lists this clonotype with many counts. The junction departs from germline at one end; a sequencing error may be responsible. The chain uses TRBV7-7 and TRBJ2-5, with 8 bases that match TRBD1. In germline, CDR1 is SSHAT, CDR2 FNYEAQ (reference sequence). This CDR3 region has 15 residues. The CDR3 loop is CASSLGRTGRETQYF. CDR3 sequence (DNA): TGTGCTAGCAGCTTAGGAAGGACAGGGCGAGAGACCCAGTACTTC.

This sequence joins TRBV19 and TRBJ1-1; no clear D. The CDR3 runs to 16 residues. CDR1 and CDR2 from the germline V gene are LNHDA and SQIVND (reference sequence). V lost 1 base to trimming and J lost 0 bases, with 12 bases between them. The CDR3 nucleotides read TGTGCCAGTAGTATAGTCCCTACTTACCTGAACACTGAAGCTTTCTTT. Translating it yields CASSIVPTYLNTEAFF. The full variable domain, rest sourced from reference TRBV19 and TRBJ1-1, is DGGITQSPKYLFRKEGQNVTLSCEQNLNHDAMYWYRQDPGQGLRLIYYSQIVNDFQKGDIAEGYSVSREKKESFPLTVTSAQKNPTAFYLCASSIVPTYLNTEAFFGQGTRLTVV.

The chain joins TRBV7-6 to TRBJ2-3; the match to TRBD2 covers 8 bases. V dropped 5 bases and J dropped 6; count of bases not matched to a gene: 4. Germline assignment: CDR1 SGHVS and CDR2 FNYEAQ. The CDR3 runs to 13 residues. In nucleotides, the CDR3 is TGTGCCAGCAGCCAGAGACTAGCGGATACGCAGTATTTT. It codes for CASSQRLADTQYF.

This clonotype was seen at least ten times. The rearrangement uses TRBV7-8 and TRBJ2-5; weak D call: TRBD2 (6 bases). The CDR3 has 15 residues. Trimming stripped 4 bases from V and 2 bases from J, with 14 bases between. Germline V gene data show CDR1 as SGHVS and CDR2 as FQNEAQ. CDR3 bases: TGTGCCAGCAGCTACCGGGGCGCGGGGCAAGAGACCCAGTACTTC. Translated, it gives CASSYRGAGQETQYF.

The chain uses TRBV2 and TRBJ1-3; D is perhaps TRBD1 (5 bases). V dropped 5 bases and J dropped 10 bases, with 12 bases sitting between them. Germline V lookup: CDR1 SNHLY, CDR2 FYNNEI. The CDR3 runs to 12 residues. The CDR3 region has the DNA TGTGCCAGCAGTCCAAAGGGACCTACCATATATTTT. It yields the protein CASSPKGPTIYF.